These 5 T cell receptor beta chains originate from one sample sequenced in a study of T cells in Graves' hyperthyroidism and ophthalmopathy. Amplified regions were TCR beta CDR3 sequences from RNA transcripts. Primed by the HTBI set, a first-round RT-PCR was run on the TCR CDR3. TCRdb itself ran the multiplex PCR reads through MiXCR, one entry per CDR3 protein. The sample consists of 300,000 or so distinct CDR3 sequences, approximately 22% of them appearing once. The specimen sequenced was blood. Receptor source: a woman between 50 and 59 years old with Graves' hyperthyroidism.

This clonotype showed up many times. The V call is TRBV30, the J call TRBJ2-3; TRBD1 is a possible D gene (5 bases). Germline CDR1 is GTSNPN and CDR2 is SVGIG (reference sequence). The CDR3 consists of 14 residues. V was cut by 3 bases and J by 4 bases, with 14 bases left in between. The CDR3 spells CAWSREGISDTQYF. DNA of the CDR3: TGTGCCTGGAGCAGGGAAGGGATTTCAGATACGCAGTATTTT.

In regard to this clonotype: A read error may account for a junction end that differs from germline. The chain uses TRBV5-6 and TRBJ2-3, with D perhaps matching TRBD1 or TRBD2 (5 bases each). This CDR3 is built from 16 residues. Germline CDR1 is SGHDT and CDR2 is YYEEEE. The DNA for the CDR3 is TGTGCCAGCAGCTTGGTGTGGGCAGGGAGCACAGGTACGCAGTATTTT. This codes for CASSLVWAGSTGTQYF. The full variable domain, in which reference TRBV5-6 and TRBJ2-3 provide the parts outside the CDR3, is DAGVTQSPTHLIKTRGQQVTLRCSPKSGHDTVSWYQQALGQGPQFIFQYYEEEERQRGNFPDRFSGHQFPNYSSELNVNALLLGDSALYLCASSLVWAGSTGTQYFGPGTRLTVL.

This clonotype was counted between two and nine times. The CDR3 sequence is CASSLGGQVTDTQYF. CDR3 nucleotides: TGTGCCAGCAGCTTAGGGGGACAGGTCACAGATACGCAGTATTTT. The V gene is TRBV7-9, the J gene TRBJ2-3; 8 nucleotides agree with TRBD1. Germline V gives CDR1 SEHNR, CDR2 FQNEAQ (reference sequence). The trim removed 1 base at V and 2 bases at J, leaving 2 bases unmatched. The CDR3 loop spans 15 amino acids. Supplemented by reference TRBV7-9 and TRBJ2-3, the full variable domain reads DTGVSQNPRHKITKRGQNVTFRCDPISEHNRLYWYRQTLGQGPEFLTYFQNEAQLEKSRLLSDRFSAERPKGSFSTLEIQRTEQGDSAMYLCASSLGGQVTDTQYFGPGTRLTVL.

In the case of this clonotype: Relative to the germline gene, one junction end is altered; a read error may explain this. The chain employs TRBV11-2 and TRBJ1-1; the D is unclear. From germline, CDR1 is SGHAT and CDR2 FQNNGV. This CDR3 is 15 amino acids long. CDR3 bases: TGCGCCAGCAGCCAAGAGGCCAGAATGAACACTGAAGCTTTCTTT. Translated: CASSQEARMNTEAFF.

This clonotype was counted ten times or more. CDR3 sequence (DNA): TGTGCCAGCAGGTCGGGCCGTAACACCGGGGAGCTGTTTTTT. The encoded protein is CASRSGRNTGELFF. The V call is TRBV6-1, the J call TRBJ2-2, with unresolved D. This CDR3 has 14 amino acids. The germline V and J ends were trimmed by 6 bases and 2 bases, with 10 bases remaining between them. Germline CDR1 MNHNS, CDR2 SASEGT.